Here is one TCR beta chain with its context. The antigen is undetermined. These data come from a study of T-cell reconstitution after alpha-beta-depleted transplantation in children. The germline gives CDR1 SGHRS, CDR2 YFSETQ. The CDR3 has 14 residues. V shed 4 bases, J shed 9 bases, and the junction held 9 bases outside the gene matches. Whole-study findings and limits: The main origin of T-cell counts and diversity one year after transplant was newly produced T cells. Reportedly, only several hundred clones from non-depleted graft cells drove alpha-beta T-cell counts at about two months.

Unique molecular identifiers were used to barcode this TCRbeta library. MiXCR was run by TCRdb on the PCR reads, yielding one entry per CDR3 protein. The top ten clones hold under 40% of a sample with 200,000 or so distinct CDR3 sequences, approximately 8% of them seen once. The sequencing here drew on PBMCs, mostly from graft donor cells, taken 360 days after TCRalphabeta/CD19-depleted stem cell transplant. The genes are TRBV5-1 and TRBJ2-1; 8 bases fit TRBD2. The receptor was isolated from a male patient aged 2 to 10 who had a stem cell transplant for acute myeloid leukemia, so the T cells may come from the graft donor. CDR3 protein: CASSPGGGGIEQFF. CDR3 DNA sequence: TGCGCCAGCAGCCCCGGGGGGGGAGGGATTGAGCAGTTCTTC. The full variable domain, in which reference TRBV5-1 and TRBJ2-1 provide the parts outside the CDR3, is KAGVTQTPRYLIKTRGQQVTLSCSPISGHRSVSWYQQTPGQGLQFLFEYFSETQRNKGNFPGRFSGRQFSNSRSEMNVSTLELGDSALYLCASSPGGGGIEQFFGPGTRLTVL.